The 23 T cell receptor beta chains listed next were all sequenced from one sample in a study of blood T cell repertoires in COVID-19. Assay: immunoSEQ multiplex PCR; the TCRdb copy retains only in-frame clones and omits some. Of hundreds of thousands of clones listed, about 91% were seen once; the top ten hold just under 6.5%. The sequencing sample was made of peripheral blood. These receptors were obtained from a woman aged 25 to 39 with COVID-19, enrolled during active disease.

V and J are TRBV7-2 and TRBJ2-5; 9 bases align to TRBD2. The J segment lost 5 bases and the V segment lost 2 bases, leaving 9 bases of the junction unmatched. Germline V gene data show CDR1 as SGHTA and CDR2 as FQGNSA. CDR3 length: 16 amino acids. The CDR3 DNA is TGTGCCAGCAGCTTACCCTTGGCGGGGGGGCGGGAGACCCAGTACTTC. Translated, it gives CASSLPLAGGRETQYF.

The genes are TRBV7-9 and TRBJ2-7; a weak D match, TRBD2 (5 bases). This CDR3 has 11 amino acids. Germline CDR1 and CDR2: SEHNR and FQNEAQ (reference sequence). Trimming removed 4 bases at V and 4 bases at J, with 5 bases between. CDR3 amino acids: CASSWTYEQYF. The DNA for the CDR3 is TGTGCCAGCAGCTGGACTTACGAGCAGTACTTC. Based on the CDR3 plus reference TRBV7-9 and TRBJ2-7, the full variable domain is DTGVSQNPRHKITKRGQNVTFRCDPISEHNRLYWYRQTLGQGPEFLTYFQNEAQLEKSRLLSDRFSAERPKGSFSTLEIQRTEQGDSAMYLCASSWTYEQYFGPGTRLTVT.

The chain links TRBV27 to TRBJ2-7; 9 bases map to TRBD2. The germline V gene has CDR1 MNHEY and CDR2 SMNVEV (reference sequence). The CDR3 has 14 residues. V was clipped by 5 bases and J by 2 bases; unmatched bases: 4. CDR3 amino acids: CASSPGTSPYEQYV. DNA for the CDR3: TGTGCCAGCAGTCCCGGGACTAGCCCCTACGAGCAGTACGTC.

This sequence joins TRBV7-2 and TRBJ1-2; the D gene is possibly TRBD1 (5 bases). This CDR3 region has 17 residues. Trimming removed 5 bases at V and 0 bases at J, with 19 bases between. Germline-derived CDR1 and CDR2 are SGHTA and FQGNSA. In nucleotides, the CDR3 is TGTGCCAGCAGCCCAAGGGGCGGGGCTCAGTCTAACTATGGCTACACCTTC. Translating gives CASSPRGGAQSNYGYTF.

The chain combines TRBV7-2 with TRBJ1-1; a possible D gene is TRBD1 (5 bases). Germline values: CDR1 SGHTA, CDR2 FQGNSA. V shed 3 bases and J shed 6 bases, with 17 bases lying between them. This CDR3 has 15 residues. This CDR3 reads CASSFGDVGGPEAFF. For the CDR3, the DNA is TGTGCCAGCAGCTTCGGTGACGTGGGGGGTCCTGAAGCTTTCTTT.

The rearrangement links TRBV4-1 to TRBJ1-6, with 8 bases aligning to TRBD1. The CDR3 contains 17 residues. Germline V gene lookup returns CDR1 MGHRA and CDR2 YSYEKL. V was clipped by 1 base and J by 0 bases; unmatched bases: 2. The CDR3: CASSQGQGPSYNSPLHF. The CDR3 bases are TGCGCCAGCAGCCAAGGACAGGGGCCCTCCTATAATTCACCCCTCCACTTT.

The V gene is TRBV27, the J gene TRBJ1-1, with 8 bases matching TRBD1. J was trimmed by 6 bases and V by 6 bases; bases with no gene match: 6. The V gene's germline CDR1 is MNHEY and CDR2 SMNVEV (reference sequence). The CDR3 spans 13 residues. The CDR3 spells CASSRGPLAEAFF. As DNA, the CDR3 is TGTGCCAGCAGCAGGGGGCCGTTGGCTGAAGCTTTCTTT.

The genes are TRBV9 and TRBJ1-1, with D possibly TRBD1 on 6 matching bases. The CDR3 consists of 16 residues. V lost 0 bases to trimming and J lost 3 bases, with 15 bases between them. Germline V CDR1 and CDR2: SGDLS, YYNGEE. This CDR3 is CASSVVRGTVDTEAFF. The CDR3 DNA reads as TGTGCCAGCAGCGTAGTCAGGGGAACTGTGGACACTGAAGCTTTCTTT. The full variable domain, in which reference TRBV9 and TRBJ1-1 provide the parts outside the CDR3, is DSGVTQTPKHLITATGQRVTLRCSPRSGDLSVYWYQQSLDQGLQFLIQYYNGEERAKGNILERFSAQQFPDLHSELNLSSLELGDSALYFCASSVVRGTVDTEAFFGQGTRLTVV.

This chain links TRBV7-8 with TRBJ2-5; D may be TRBD1 (6 bases). V shed 0 bases and J shed 4 bases, with 24 bases lying between them. The CDR3 is made up of 19 amino acids. Germline lookup yields CDR1 SGHVS and CDR2 FQNEAQ. The CDR3 sequence is CASSLAGPGRGLGVETQYF. The CDR3 DNA is TGTGCCAGCAGCTTAGCGGGGCCGGGCAGGGGCCTAGGTGTAGAGACCCAGTACTTC.

The rearrangement links TRBV19 to TRBJ2-7; D ambiguous. CDR1 and CDR2 from the germline V gene are LNHDA and SQIVND (reference sequence). Trimming removed 3 bases from V and 1 base from J, with 7 bases in between. The CDR3 contains 13 residues. DNA of the CDR3: TGTGCCAGTAGTATCTGGCCTTCCTACGAGCAGTACTTC. Encoded protein: CASSIWPSYEQYF. The whole variable domain, remainder taken from reference TRBV19 and TRBJ2-7, is DGGITQSPKYLFRKEGQNVTLSCEQNLNHDAMYWYRQDPGQGLRLIYYSQIVNDFQKGDIAEGYSVSREKKESFPLTVTSAQKNPTAFYLCASSIWPSYEQYFGPGTRLTVT.

This sequence joins TRBV5-4 and TRBJ2-4; D remains ambiguous. Deletions cut 3 bases from V and 6 bases from J, with 7 bases between. The CDR3 loop spans 12 amino acids. Germline loops: CDR1 SGHNT, CDR2 YYREEE (reference sequence). This CDR3 reads CASSSPGNIQYF. In DNA form, the CDR3 reads TGTGCCAGCAGCTCTCCAGGAAACATTCAGTACTTC.

This rearrangement joins TRBV29-1 to TRBJ1-5; the D is unclear. The CDR3 runs to 13 residues. Germline V lookup: CDR1 SQVTM, CDR2 ANQGSEA. V shed 4 bases and J shed 7 bases, with 14 bases lying between them. The CDR3 DNA follows: TGCAGCGTTGCTCGGGAGCGTGGGCAGCCCCAGCATTTT. Residues: CSVARERGQPQHF.

V gene TRBV6-5 combines with J gene TRBJ2-7, with TRBD2 identical over 10 bases. Germline values: CDR1 MNHEY, CDR2 SVGAGI. This CDR3 is built from 15 residues. V shed 4 bases, J shed 2 bases, and the junction held 5 bases outside the gene matches. CDR3: CASSSRAGGTYEQYF. The DNA for the CDR3 is TGTGCCAGCAGTTCTCGAGCGGGGGGGACCTACGAGCAGTACTTC.

The chain recombines TRBV5-6 with TRBJ2-1; 10 bases are shared with TRBD2. V shed 1 base, J shed 5 bases, and the junction held 9 bases outside the gene matches. The CDR3 has 17 residues. Per the germline V gene, CDR1 is SGHDT and CDR2 is YYEEEE. CDR3 amino acids: CASSLNYGAGGNNEQFF. The CDR3 DNA reads TGTGCCAGCAGCTTGAATTATGGAGCGGGAGGGAACAATGAGCAGTTCTTC.

V gene TRBV5-8 combines with J gene TRBJ2-5; 8 nucleotides line up with TRBD2. Looked up from germline, CDR1 is SGHTS and CDR2 is YDEGEE. The CDR3 sequence is 16 residues long. Trimming removed 1 base from V and 7 bases from J; junction bases left unmatched: 12. Here the CDR3 reads CASSLWRSGLAVTQYF. The DNA for the CDR3 is TGTGCCAGCAGCTTGTGGCGATCAGGACTAGCCGTGACCCAGTACTTC.

The V gene is TRBV20-1, the J gene TRBJ1-4, with TRBD1 identical over 8 bases. The length of the CDR3 is 15 residues. Germline lookup yields CDR1 DFQATT and CDR2 SNEGSKA (reference sequence). V dropped 3 bases and J dropped 3; count of bases not matched to a gene: 6. CDR3 loop: CSASPGGSANEKLFF. Written as DNA, the CDR3 is TGCAGTGCTAGTCCAGGGGGCTCAGCTAATGAAAAACTGTTTTTT.

This chain connects TRBV6-6 to TRBJ1-6; 10 bases are shared with TRBD1. Germline V gene data show CDR1 as MNHNY and CDR2 as SVGAGI (reference sequence). V lost 7 bases to trimming and J lost 7 bases; unmatched junction nucleotides: 10. CDR3 size: 16 residues. The CDR3 coding sequence is TGTGCCAGCATCGAGATAGGGACAGGGGTGAATTCACCCCTCCACTTT. Protein product: CASIEIGTGVNSPLHF.

J is TRBJ2-5 and V is TRBV11-2, with a possible D match to TRBD2 (7 bases). Trimming removed 3 bases at V and 7 bases at J, with 15 bases between. This CDR3 comprises 14 residues. Germline loops: CDR1 SGHAT, CDR2 FQNNGV. The CDR3 DNA is TGTGCCAGCAGCTTTGGGAACAGGGAGGGGACCCAGTACTTC. It is translated as CASSFGNREGTQYF.

This rearrangement joins TRBV29-1 to TRBJ1-4; 9 bases agree with TRBD1. The CDR3 has 12 amino acids. Germline V gene data show CDR1 as SQVTM and CDR2 as ANQGSEA. V lost 7 bases and J lost 8; bases outside the gene matches: 5. This chain's CDR3 is CSAGTGYEKLFF. The CDR3 DNA sequence: TGCAGCGCTGGGACAGGGTACGAAAAACTGTTTTTT.

The chain carries TRBV19 and TRBJ2-2; a possible D gene is TRBD2 (6 bases). Germline-derived CDR1 and CDR2 are LNHDA and SQIVND (reference sequence). Trimming removed 0 bases from V and 4 bases from J, with 21 bases in between. This CDR3 has 19 amino acids. CDR3 residues: CASSIDLSTWRDTTGELFF. The CDR3 bases are TGTGCCAGTAGTATAGATCTAAGTACCTGGCGGGATACCACCGGGGAGCTGTTTTTT.

V usage is TRBV11-1 and J usage is TRBJ2-3, with 9 bases matching TRBD2. Per germline, CDR1 SGHAT and CDR2 FQDESV (reference sequence). Germline trimming cut 4 bases from V and 7 bases from J; bases unmatched to any gene: 9. The CDR3 totals 15 residues. Here the CDR3 reads CASSSNLAGPHTQYF. In nucleotides, the CDR3 is TGTGCCAGCAGCTCAAACCTAGCGGGGCCCCATACGCAGTATTTT.

The chain couples TRBV30 to TRBJ1-5, with TRBD1 matching over 10 bases. CDR3 size: 15 residues. The V gene's germline CDR1 is GTSNPN and CDR2 SVGIG (reference sequence). Unmatched junction bases numbered 6, after V lost 0 bases and J lost 7 bases. CDR3 sequence reads: CAWSVGTGDRQPQHF. In DNA, the CDR3 is TGTGCCTGGAGTGTCGGGACAGGGGATAGACAGCCCCAGCATTTT.

The chain carries TRBV7-9 and TRBJ1-1; 8 bases are a match to TRBD1. The V segment lost 1 base and the J segment 4 bases; nucleotides outside the gene matches: 5. Germline V gene sequence: CDR1 SEHNR, CDR2 FQNEAQ (reference sequence). The length of the CDR3 is 15 residues. CDR3 in amino acids: CASSLVTGGFTEAFF. CDR3 coding DNA: TGTGCCAGCAGCTTAGTTACAGGGGGTTTCACTGAAGCTTTCTTT. Filled out from reference TRBV7-9 and TRBJ1-1, the complete variable domain reads DTGVSQNPRHKITKRGQNVTFRCDPISEHNRLYWYRQTLGQGPEFLTYFQNEAQLEKSRLLSDRFSAERPKGSFSTLEIQRTEQGDSAMYLCASSLVTGGFTEAFFGQGTRLTVV.